Presented here are 17 T cell receptor beta chains from one specimen sequenced in a study of CD8 T cells in ankylosing spondylitis. One entry per CDR3 protein results from TCRdb running MiXCR on the 5' RACE reads. This table has about 160,000 distinct CDR3 sequences, around 17% appearing once. The sequencing input was blood, either unsorted or a sorted T cell fraction (not recorded which). Receptors originate from a male donor with ankylosing spondylitis or in good health (not recorded which).

J is TRBJ2-2 and V is TRBV10-3; D possibly corresponds to TRBD2 (6 bases). Deletions cut 2 bases from V and 3 bases from J, with 13 bases between. CDR1 is ENHRY and CDR2 is SYGVKD in the germline V gene. This CDR3 spans 16 amino acids. CDR3: CAISETTPGDTGELFF. The CDR3 nucleotides are TGTGCCATCAGTGAGACTACCCCGGGAGACACCGGGGAGCTGTTTTTT.

This clonotype was picked up a small number of times. This sequence joins TRBV28 and TRBJ1-1, with D tentatively TRBD1 (5 bases). From germline, CDR1 is MDHEN and CDR2 SYDVKM. Deletions cut 3 bases from V and 5 bases from J, with 19 bases between. The CDR3 is 16 residues long. The CDR3 region is CASSFALGVSRTEAFF. The CDR3 nucleotides read TGTGCCAGCAGTTTTGCATTGGGGGTGTCGCGGACTGAAGCTTTCTTT.

This clonotype was seen a few times. The chain couples TRBV15 to TRBJ1-2; a weak D match, TRBD1 (6 bases). The CDR3 contains 13 residues. Germline V gene lookup returns CDR1 LNHNV and CDR2 YYDKDF (reference sequence). V lost 3 bases to trimming and J lost 7 bases, with 12 bases between them. CDR3 DNA sequence: TGTGCCACCAGCAGCCGAACAGGGTTTGGCTACACCTTC. Its protein product is CATSSRTGFGYTF.

This clonotype has more than one count but fewer than ten. CDR3 DNA: TGTGCCAGCAGTTACCTTGGCAGGACAACACGAGATAATTCACCCCTCCACTTT. Translation: CASSYLGRTTRDNSPLHF. The J gene is TRBJ1-6, the V gene TRBV6-5, with D possibly being TRBD1 (5 bases). The CDR3 is 18 amino acids. CDR1 and CDR2 from the germline V gene are MNHEY and SVGAGI. Trimming cost V 2 bases and J 5 bases, with 19 bases left between them.

The sample holds many counts of this clonotype. The chain joins TRBV28 to TRBJ2-7; the match to TRBD2 covers 7 bases. The V and J ends lost 1 base and 0 bases, in that order; junction bases with no gene match: 3. This CDR3 is 15 amino acids long. Germline V CDR1 and CDR2: MDHEN, SYDVKM. The CDR3 DNA reads TGTGCCAGCAGTTTATCCAGCGGGGACTCCTACGAGCAGTACTTC. Amino acids: CASSLSSGDSYEQYF.

In its sample, this clonotype was seen a few times. The chain has TRBV5-4 and TRBJ2-7; no reliable D call. Germline V lookup: CDR1 SGHNT, CDR2 YYREEE (reference sequence). With 0 bases removed from V and 2 bases from J, the gap between germline ends came to 6 bases. There are 13 residues in the CDR3. The CDR3 here is CASSLGRPYEQYF. CDR3 coding DNA: TGTGCCAGCAGCTTGGGTCGACCCTACGAGCAGTACTTC.

Many counts were recorded for this clonotype. The chain employs TRBV4-2 and TRBJ1-5, with D unresolved. The length of the CDR3 is 15 residues. Looked up from germline, CDR1 is LGHNA and CDR2 is YNFKEQ. The germline V and J ends were trimmed by 1 base and 0 bases, with 7 bases remaining between them. This CDR3 reads CASSQVRGSNQPQHF. The CDR3 DNA is TGTGCCAGCAGCCAAGTTCGGGGTAGCAATCAGCCCCAGCATTTT.

This clonotype was observed a few times. The rearrangement uses TRBV7-6 and TRBJ2-1; D is possibly TRBD2 (5 bases). CDR1 is SGHVS, CDR2 FNYEAQ, per germline. This CDR3 comprises 12 residues. The V and J ends lost 5 bases and 10 bases respectively, with 12 bases between them. CDR3 in amino acids: CASSPATGEQFF. The CDR3 region has the DNA TGTGCCAGCAGCCCTGCTACGGGGGAGCAGTTCTTC.

At least ten counts were recorded for this clonotype. This chain joins TRBV12-3 or TRBV12-4 and TRBJ1-6, with TRBD1 as a possible D gene (5 bases). This CDR3 contains 14 residues. V lost 1 base and J lost 10, with 11 bases in between. CDR3 residues: CASSLGVGGSPLHF. In DNA, the CDR3 is TGTGCCAGCAGTTTAGGTGTCGGGGGGTCACCCCTCCACTTT.

V usage is TRBV6-6 and J usage is TRBJ2-5; 7 bases are a match to TRBD2. V dropped 2 bases and J dropped 4; count of bases not matched to a gene: 1. The germline V gene has CDR1 MNHNY and CDR2 SVGAGI (reference sequence). This CDR3 contains 13 residues. CDR3 coding DNA: TGTGCCAGCAGTTACGGCGGGAGAGAGACCCAGTACTTC. It codes for CASSYGGRETQYF.

The gene calls are TRBV4-2 and TRBJ1-5; D unresolved. CDR1 LGHNA and CDR2 YNFKEQ come from the germline V gene. CDR3 length: 15 residues. Trimming left V 1 base short and J 4 bases short, with 11 bases between. The CDR3 protein is CASSQGRQSNQPQHF. The CDR3 DNA follows: TGTGCCAGCAGCCAAGGACGCCAGTCAAATCAGCCCCAGCATTTT.

The chain employs TRBV12-3 or TRBV12-4 and TRBJ2-2; 8 nucleotides agree with TRBD2. The ends lost 10 bases at V and 4 bases at J; junction bases unmatched: 11. The CDR3 is made up of 15 amino acids. In nucleotides, the CDR3 is TGTGCCACCACATCGCGGGAGGCGAGCACCGGGGAGCTGTTTTTT. Its translation: CATTSREASTGELFF.

This clonotype has ten or more counts. The rearrangement uses TRBV9 and TRBJ1-1; D gene uncertain. Looked up from germline, CDR1 is SGDLS and CDR2 is YYNGEE. The ends were cut back, 0 bases at V and 0 bases at J, with 9 bases in the middle. This CDR3 spans 15 amino acids. CDR3 residues: CASSVVPDMNTEAFF. In DNA form, the CDR3 reads TGTGCCAGCAGCGTAGTACCAGACATGAACACTGAAGCTTTCTTT.

This clonotype was seen ten or more times. The V call is TRBV27, the J call TRBJ2-7, with D perhaps TRBD2 (5 bases). Germline assignment: CDR1 MNHEY and CDR2 SMNVEV (reference sequence). Trimming cost V 3 bases and J 2 bases, with 11 bases left between them. This CDR3 region has 14 residues. CDR3 in amino acids: CASSFDSVAYEQYF. CDR3 in DNA: TGTGCCAGCAGTTTTGATAGCGTAGCCTACGAGCAGTACTTC.

This clonotype occurred many times. The chain employs TRBV7-3 and TRBJ2-5, with 7 nucleotides matching TRBD1. Germline V gene lookup returns CDR1 SGHTA and CDR2 FQGTGA. Unmatched junction bases numbered 2, after V lost 4 bases and J lost 3 bases. The CDR3 is 13 amino acids. The CDR3 protein is CASSWGTEETQYF. In DNA form, the CDR3 reads TGTGCCAGCAGCTGGGGGACAGAAGAGACCCAGTACTTC.

This clonotype was seen a handful of times. The chain couples TRBV28 to TRBJ2-1; D unclear. The CDR3 runs to 14 residues. Germline CDR1 is MDHEN and CDR2 is SYDVKM. V was trimmed by 7 bases and J by 4 bases, leaving 14 bases between them. The CDR3 DNA sequence: TGTGCCAGCAAATCGCCGGGCGCTTACAATGAGCAGTTCTTC. Encoded protein: CASKSPGAYNEQFF.

This clonotype was detected many times. This chain joins TRBV29-1 and TRBJ1-4; 8 bases fit TRBD1. The CDR3 sequence is 14 residues long. V lost 4 bases and J lost 2; bases outside the gene matches: 3. Germline assignment: CDR1 SQVTM and CDR2 ANQGSEA. The CDR3 sequence: CSVAGGITNEKLFF. CDR3 nucleotides: TGCAGCGTTGCAGGGGGCATCACTAATGAAAAACTGTTTTTT.